The clone carrying this T cell receptor (beta chain) was detected many times. Each CDR3 protein gets one entry after TCRdb re-called the 5' RACE reads with MiXCR. The table lists 84,000 or so distinct CDR3 sequences, 4.3% of them singletons. The CDR3 has 15 amino acids. Germline loops: CDR1 SGHRS, CDR2 YFSETQ. With 4 bases removed from V and 0 bases from J, the gap between germline ends came to 8 bases. As for time point: longitudinal time-point 3. This record belongs to a study of neurological immune-mediated disorders. The gene calls are TRBV5-1 and TRBJ2-6; D is undetermined. The TCR originated in a woman in her sixties with multiple sclerosis. The source material was PBMCs. CDR3 amino acids: CASSIEHSGANVLTF. The CDR3 bases are TGCGCCAGCAGCATCGAACACTCTGGGGCCAACGTCCTGACTTTC.